This T cell receptor beta chain comes out of a study of early T cells in non-severe SARS-CoV-2 infection (dated by TCRdb to the early 2020s). Concerning the study at large: TCR sequencing used bulk RNA from unsorted whole blood, so alpha and beta chains could not be paired.

At least ten counts were recorded for this clonotype. Its antigen is still unknown. Base qualities were left out, and no much larger clone turns up one base away. Library generation was performed with 5' RACE. Reads for this sample came from a NextSeq 500. The TCR library protocol attached unique molecular identifiers to individual cDNA molecules to correct for sequencing error and PCR bias. Sequencing covered both TCR alpha and beta chains, and within each sample the abundances of alpha and beta sequences were tightly co-correlated. Processing in the source paper ran as follows. Decombinator V4 was used to annotate TCR sequences for V gene, J gene and CDR3. Expanded TCRs were defined as changing significantly between any two time points under a Poisson model with p below 0.0001. TCR abundances were normalised to the total number of TCRs sequenced per sample and were expressed as counts per million. TRAV1-2 paired with TRAJ12, TRAJ20 or TRAJ33 defined MAIT TCRs, while TRAV10 paired with TRAJ18 defined iNKT TCRs. VDJdb, accessed on 1 November 2021, was searched for TCRs annotated for CMV, EBV and SARS-CoV-2, and TCRs annotated for more than one antigen were excluded. The public reads were quality trimmed at Q25 with fastp and then assembled into clones with MiXCR by TCRdb, keeping productive beta chains. Records with the same CDR3 protein are collapsed into one entry carrying the most frequent genes and DNA. The V and J calls, along with clone size, are taken from TCRdb and not from the paper's own processing. The sample data list more than 20,000 distinct CDR3 sequences, and about 4% of these were observed just once. Of the sample, more than 1.4% is held by the ten largest clones.

Results the study describes overall, beyond this receptor: VDJdb matching was skewed toward anti-spike CD8 responses and likely underestimated virus-specific expansions, missing private and CD4 specificities.

Set within a cohort of healthcare workers in London, UK, this nested case-control study involved weekly PCR testing of nasopharyngeal swabs along with blood sampling. Between 23 and 31 March 2020, the week of the UK lockdown, healthcare workers were enrolled and then followed up weekly for as long as 16 weeks. Trimming at the junction amounts to 6 bases on V and 7 bases on J, and the germline ends lie 19 bases apart. Measured from the cysteine to the phenylalanine, the CDR3 is 15 residues long. Only CDR3 DNA is held: 45 bases, read in frame from base 1. In the germline V gene, CDR1 corresponds to MNHEY and CDR2 to SVGEGT.

The TCR comes from an adult who was a healthcare worker with PCR-confirmed SARS-CoV-2 infection or an uninfected control (not recorded which). Recombination linked TRBV6-2 or TRBV6-3 to TRBJ1-5; perhaps TRBD1 is the D gene, with 6 bases matching. The source material was whole blood. The CDR3 reads as follows: CASRTQTGTGQPQHF. The nucleotides are TGTGCCAGCAGGACTCAAACAGGGACGGGACAGCCCCAGCATTTT.